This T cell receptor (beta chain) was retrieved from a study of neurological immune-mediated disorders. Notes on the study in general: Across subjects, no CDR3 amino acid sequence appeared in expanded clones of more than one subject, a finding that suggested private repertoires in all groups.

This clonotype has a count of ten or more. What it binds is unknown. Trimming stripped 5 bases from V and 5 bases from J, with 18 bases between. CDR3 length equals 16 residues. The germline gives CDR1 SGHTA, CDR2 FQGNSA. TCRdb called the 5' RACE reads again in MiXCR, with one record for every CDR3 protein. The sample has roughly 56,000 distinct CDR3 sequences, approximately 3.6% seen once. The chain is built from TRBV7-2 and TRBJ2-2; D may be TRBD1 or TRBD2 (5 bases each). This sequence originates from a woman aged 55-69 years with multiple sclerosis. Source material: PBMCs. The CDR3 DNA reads TGTGCCAGCAGCCCTTGGGACCGCCGCACGACCGGGGAGCTGTTTTTT. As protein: CASSPWDRRTTGELFF.